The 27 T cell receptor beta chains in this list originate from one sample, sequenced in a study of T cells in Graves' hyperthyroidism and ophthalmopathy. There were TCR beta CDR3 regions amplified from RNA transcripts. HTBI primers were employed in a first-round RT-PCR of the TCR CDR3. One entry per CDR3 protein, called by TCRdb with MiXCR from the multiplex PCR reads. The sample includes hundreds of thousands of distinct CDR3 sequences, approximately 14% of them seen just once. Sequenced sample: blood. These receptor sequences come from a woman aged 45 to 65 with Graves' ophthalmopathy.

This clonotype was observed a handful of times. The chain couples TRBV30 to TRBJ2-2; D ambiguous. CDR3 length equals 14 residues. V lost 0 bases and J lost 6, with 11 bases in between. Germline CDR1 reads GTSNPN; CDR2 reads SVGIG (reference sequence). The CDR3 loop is CAWSVLWVSGELFF. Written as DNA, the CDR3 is TGTGCCTGGAGTGTATTATGGGTGTCCGGGGAGCTGTTTTTT.

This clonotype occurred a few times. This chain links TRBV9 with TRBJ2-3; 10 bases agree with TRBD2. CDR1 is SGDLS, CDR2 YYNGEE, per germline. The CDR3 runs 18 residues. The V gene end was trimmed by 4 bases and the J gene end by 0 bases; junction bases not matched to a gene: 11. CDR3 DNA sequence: TGTGCCAGCAGCTTTACATTAGGACTAGCGGCTAGCACAGATACGCAGTATTTT. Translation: CASSFTLGLAASTDTQYF.

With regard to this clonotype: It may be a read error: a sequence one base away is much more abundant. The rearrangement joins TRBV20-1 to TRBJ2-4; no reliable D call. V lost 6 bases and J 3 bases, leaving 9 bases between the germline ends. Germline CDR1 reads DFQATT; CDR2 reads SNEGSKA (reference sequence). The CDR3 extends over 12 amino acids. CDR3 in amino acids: CSARNDKNIQYF. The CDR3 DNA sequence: TGCAGTGCCCGGAATGACAAAAACATTCAGTACTTC.

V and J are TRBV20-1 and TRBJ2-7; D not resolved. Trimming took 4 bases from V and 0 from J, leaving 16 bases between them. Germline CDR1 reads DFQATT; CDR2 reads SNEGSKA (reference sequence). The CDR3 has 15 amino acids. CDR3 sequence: CSAKNTFRSSYEQYF. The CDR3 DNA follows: TGCAGTGCTAAAAATACATTCCGGAGCTCCTACGAGCAGTACTTC.

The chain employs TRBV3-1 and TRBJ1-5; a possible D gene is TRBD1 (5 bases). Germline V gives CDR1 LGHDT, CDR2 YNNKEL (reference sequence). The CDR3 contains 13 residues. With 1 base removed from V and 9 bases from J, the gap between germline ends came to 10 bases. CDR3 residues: CASSQVQGGPQHF. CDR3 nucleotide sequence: TGTGCCAGCAGCCAAGTGCAGGGCGGGCCCCAGCATTTT. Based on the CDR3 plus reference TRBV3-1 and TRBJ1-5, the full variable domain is DTAVSQTPKYLVTQMGNDKSIKCEQNLGHDTMYWYKQDSKKFLKIMFSYNNKELIINETVPNRFSPKSPDKAHLNLHINSLELGDSAVYFCASSQVQGGPQHFGDGTRLSIL.

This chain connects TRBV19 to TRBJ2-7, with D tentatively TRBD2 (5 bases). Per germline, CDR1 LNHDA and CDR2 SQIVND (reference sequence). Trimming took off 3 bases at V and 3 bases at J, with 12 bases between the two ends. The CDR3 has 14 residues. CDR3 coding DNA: TGTGCCAGTAGTATCCAGGCAGGAGGCTACGAGCAGTACTTC. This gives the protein CASSIQAGGYEQYF.

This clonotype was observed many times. CDR3 sequence: CASSNPRPAICTDTQYF. In DNA, the CDR3 is TGTGCCAGCTCAAACCCAAGACCAGCCATCTGCACAGATACGCAGTATTTT. The chain recombines TRBV27 with TRBJ2-3; D gene ambiguous. V was cut by 8 bases and J by 1 base, with 22 bases left in between. Germline lookup yields CDR1 MNHEY and CDR2 SMNVEV (reference sequence). CDR3 size: 17 residues.

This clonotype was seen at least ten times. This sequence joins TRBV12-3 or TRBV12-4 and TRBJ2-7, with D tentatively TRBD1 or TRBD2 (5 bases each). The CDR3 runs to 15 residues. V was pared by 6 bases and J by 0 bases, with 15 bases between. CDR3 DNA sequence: TGTGCCAGCAGGGGACCCCCGACGGGCTCCTACGAGCAGTACTTC. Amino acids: CASRGPPTGSYEQYF.

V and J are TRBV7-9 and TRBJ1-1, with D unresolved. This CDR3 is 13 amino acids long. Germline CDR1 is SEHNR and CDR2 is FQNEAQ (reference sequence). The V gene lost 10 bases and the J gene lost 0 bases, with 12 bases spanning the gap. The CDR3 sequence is CATTPIVNTEAFF. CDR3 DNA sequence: TGTGCCACCACGCCCATCGTGAACACTGAAGCTTTCTTT.

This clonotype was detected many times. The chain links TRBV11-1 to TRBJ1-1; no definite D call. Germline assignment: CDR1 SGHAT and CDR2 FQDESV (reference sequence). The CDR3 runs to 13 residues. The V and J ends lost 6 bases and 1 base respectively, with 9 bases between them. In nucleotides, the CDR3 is TGTGCCAGCAGTCGAACAGAGAACACTGAAGCTTTCTTT. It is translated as CASSRTENTEAFF.

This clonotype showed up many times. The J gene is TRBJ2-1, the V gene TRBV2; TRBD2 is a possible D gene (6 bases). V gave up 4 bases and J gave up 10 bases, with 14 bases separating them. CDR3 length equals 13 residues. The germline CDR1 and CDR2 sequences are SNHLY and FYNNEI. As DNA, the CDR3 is TGTGCCAGCAGTGTAGGGCAGGGAGGAGAGCAGTTCTTC. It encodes CASSVGQGGEQFF. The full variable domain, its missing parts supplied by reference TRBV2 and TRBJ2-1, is EPEVTQTPSHQVTQMGQEVILRCVPISNHLYFYWYRQILGQKVEFLVSFYNNEISEKSEIFDDQFSVERPDGSNFTLKIRSTKLEDSAMYFCASSVGQGGEQFFGPGTRLTVL.

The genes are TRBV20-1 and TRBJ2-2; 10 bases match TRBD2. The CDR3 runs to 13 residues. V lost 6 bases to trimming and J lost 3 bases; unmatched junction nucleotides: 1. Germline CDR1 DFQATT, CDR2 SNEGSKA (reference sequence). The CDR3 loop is CSASGRDTGELFF. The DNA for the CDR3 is TGCAGTGCAAGCGGGAGGGACACCGGGGAGCTGTTTTTT.

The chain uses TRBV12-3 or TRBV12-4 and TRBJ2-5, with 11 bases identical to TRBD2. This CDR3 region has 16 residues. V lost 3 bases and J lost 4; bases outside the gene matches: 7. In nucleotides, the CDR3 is TGTGCCAGCAGTTTGCCCCCCGGGACTAGCGGAGAGACCCAGTACTTC. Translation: CASSLPPGTSGETQYF.

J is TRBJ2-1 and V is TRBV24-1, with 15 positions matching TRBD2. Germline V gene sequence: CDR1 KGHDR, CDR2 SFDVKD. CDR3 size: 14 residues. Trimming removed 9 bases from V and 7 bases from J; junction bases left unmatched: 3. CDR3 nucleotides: TGTGCCACCGGGACTAGCGGGAGGACAAATGAGCAGTTCTTC. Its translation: CATGTSGRTNEQFF.

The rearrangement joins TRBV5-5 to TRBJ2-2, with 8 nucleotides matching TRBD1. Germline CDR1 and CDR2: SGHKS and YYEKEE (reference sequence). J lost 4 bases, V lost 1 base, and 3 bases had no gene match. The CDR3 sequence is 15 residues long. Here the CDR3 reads CASSLYRGSTGELFF. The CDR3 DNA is TGTGCCAGCAGCTTGTACAGGGGGAGCACCGGGGAGCTGTTTTTT.

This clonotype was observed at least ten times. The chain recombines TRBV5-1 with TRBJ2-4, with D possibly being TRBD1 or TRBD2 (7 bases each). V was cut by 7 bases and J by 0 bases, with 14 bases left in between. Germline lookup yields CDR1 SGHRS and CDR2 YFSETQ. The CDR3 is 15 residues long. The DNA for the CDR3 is TGCGCCAGCGAAGCAGGGGGGGTAGCCAAAAACATTCAGTACTTC. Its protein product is CASEAGGVAKNIQYF. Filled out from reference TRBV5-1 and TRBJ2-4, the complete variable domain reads KAGVTQTPRYLIKTRGQQVTLSCSPISGHRSVSWYQQTPGQGLQFLFEYFSETQRNKGNFPGRFSGRQFSNSRSEMNVSTLELGDSALYLCASEAGGVAKNIQYFGAGTRLSVL.

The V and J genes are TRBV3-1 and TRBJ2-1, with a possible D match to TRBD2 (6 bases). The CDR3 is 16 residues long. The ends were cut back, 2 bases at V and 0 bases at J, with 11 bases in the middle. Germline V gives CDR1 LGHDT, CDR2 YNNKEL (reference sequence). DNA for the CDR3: TGTGCCAGCAGCCAAAGACGGGGGAGCTCCTACAATGAGCAGTTCTTC. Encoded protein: CASSQRRGSSYNEQFF.

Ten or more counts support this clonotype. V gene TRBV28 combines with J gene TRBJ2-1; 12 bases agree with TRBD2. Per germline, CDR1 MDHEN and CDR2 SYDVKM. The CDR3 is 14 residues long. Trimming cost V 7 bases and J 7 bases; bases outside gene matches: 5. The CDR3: CASTRTSGINEQFF. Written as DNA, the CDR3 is TGTGCCAGCACCAGGACTAGCGGGATTAATGAGCAGTTCTTC.

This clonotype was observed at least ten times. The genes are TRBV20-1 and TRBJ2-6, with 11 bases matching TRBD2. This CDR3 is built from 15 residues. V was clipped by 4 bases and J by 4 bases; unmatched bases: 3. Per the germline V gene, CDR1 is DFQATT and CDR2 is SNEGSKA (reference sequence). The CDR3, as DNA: TGCAGTGCTAAGCTAGCGGGAGGCGGGGCCAACGTCCTGACTTTC. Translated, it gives CSAKLAGGGANVLTF.

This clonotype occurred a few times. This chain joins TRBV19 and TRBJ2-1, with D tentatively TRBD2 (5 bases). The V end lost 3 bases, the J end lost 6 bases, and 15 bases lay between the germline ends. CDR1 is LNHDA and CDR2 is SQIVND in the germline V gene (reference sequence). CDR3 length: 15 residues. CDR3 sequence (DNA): TGTGCCAGTAGTATTTTAACTAGTTCAGGCAATGAGCAGTTCTTC. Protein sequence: CASSILTSSGNEQFF.

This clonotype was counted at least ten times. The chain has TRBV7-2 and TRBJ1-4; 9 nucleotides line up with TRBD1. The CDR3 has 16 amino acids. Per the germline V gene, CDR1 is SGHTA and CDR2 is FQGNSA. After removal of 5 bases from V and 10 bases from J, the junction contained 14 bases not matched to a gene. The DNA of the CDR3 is TGTGCCAGCAGCCCGAGTCGACAGGGGGTTTCGGGAAAACTGTTTTTT. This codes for CASSPSRQGVSGKLFF.

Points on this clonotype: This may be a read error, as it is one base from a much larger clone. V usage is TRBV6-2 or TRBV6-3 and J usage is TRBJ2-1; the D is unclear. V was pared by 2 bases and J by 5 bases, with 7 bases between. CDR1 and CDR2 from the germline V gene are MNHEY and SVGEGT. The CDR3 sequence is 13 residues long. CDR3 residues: CASSYAPHNEQFF. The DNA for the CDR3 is TGTGCCAGCAGTTACGCCCCCCACAATGAGCAGTTCTTC.

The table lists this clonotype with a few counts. The CDR3 coding sequence is TGTGCCAGCAGCTGGACAGGAGGTGTGAAAGATACGCAGTATTTT. This sequence encodes CASSWTGGVKDTQYF. This chain links TRBV5-6 with TRBJ2-3; 7 nucleotides agree with TRBD1. Trimming cost V 3 bases and J 5 bases; bases outside gene matches: 9. CDR1 SGHDT and CDR2 YYEEEE come from the germline V gene. CDR3 length: 15 residues.

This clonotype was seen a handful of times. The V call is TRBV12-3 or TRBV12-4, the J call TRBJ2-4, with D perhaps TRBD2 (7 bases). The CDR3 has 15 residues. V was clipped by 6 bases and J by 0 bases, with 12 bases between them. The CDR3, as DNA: TGTGCCAGCAGAAGGGGGGGGCCAGCCAAAAACATTCAGTACTTC. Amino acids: CASRRGGPAKNIQYF.

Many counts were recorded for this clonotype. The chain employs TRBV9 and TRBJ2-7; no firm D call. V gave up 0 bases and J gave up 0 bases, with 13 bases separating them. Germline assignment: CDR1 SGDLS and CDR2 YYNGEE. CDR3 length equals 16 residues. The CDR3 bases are TGTGCCAGCAGCGTAGGGGCCTTGCCTGGCTCCTACGAGCAGTACTTC. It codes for CASSVGALPGSYEQYF.

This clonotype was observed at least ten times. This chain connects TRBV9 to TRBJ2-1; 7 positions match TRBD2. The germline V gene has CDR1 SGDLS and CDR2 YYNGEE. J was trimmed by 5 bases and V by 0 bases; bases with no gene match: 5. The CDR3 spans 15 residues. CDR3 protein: CASSVGGSSNNEQFF. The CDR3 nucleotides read TGTGCCAGCAGCGTAGGCGGGAGTAGCAACAATGAGCAGTTCTTC. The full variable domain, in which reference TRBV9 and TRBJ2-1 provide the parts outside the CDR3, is DSGVTQTPKHLITATGQRVTLRCSPRSGDLSVYWYQQSLDQGLQFLIQYYNGEERAKGNILERFSAQQFPDLHSELNLSSLELGDSALYFCASSVGGSSNNEQFFGPGTRLTVL.

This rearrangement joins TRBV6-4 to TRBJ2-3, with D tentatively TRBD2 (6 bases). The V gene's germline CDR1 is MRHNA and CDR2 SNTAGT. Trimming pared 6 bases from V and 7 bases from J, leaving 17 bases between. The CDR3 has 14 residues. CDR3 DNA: TGTGCCAGCAGCGAGGCCCCGGGGGTCTATACGCAGTATTTT. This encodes CASSEAPGVYTQYF.